This TCR beta chain was identified during a study of identical twins listed by TCRdb under 2016. Some background on the complete study: To test whether fetal clonotypes persist, this study deep-sequenced TCR alpha and beta repertoires from monozygotic twins, from unrelated adults of various ages, and from cord blood. Replicate twin experiments were performed at different times using different library preparation protocols to rule out contamination.

Every donor was a healthy Caucasian. Three unrelated non-twin adults were also sequenced: a male aged 18 to 29, a male aged 50 to 60 and a female aged 50 to 60. Miltenyi CD45RO+ enrichment and human naive T-cell isolation kits were used to isolate memory (CD45RO+) and naive T cells from PBMC. Overall study results and their limits: A weaker excess of twin sharing was found in beta out-of-frame sequences because the signal-to-noise ratio was lowered by fewer shared sequences. Recombination models systematically underestimated out-of-frame TCR alpha sharing in monozygotic twins but agreed with sharing between unrelated individuals. Zero-insertion analyses could be partly confounded by invariant T cells such as MAIT and iNKT, though diverse VJ usage argued against such confounding for most clonotypes. Compared with coincidental sharing between unrelated individuals, an excess of low generation-probability sequences was observed among out-of-frame TCR alpha sequences shared between twins. Fewer insertions were carried by abundant cord blood beta clonotypes; a weaker similar trend was observed in young adult naive repertoires, while no such trend was observed in memory repertoires. Conclusions relied on cross-sectional statistical analysis, since the same donors could not be followed over many years.

Library construction relied on 5' RACE. The instrument was an Illumina HiSeq 2000. A universal primer binding site was added through template switching, and the final cDNA carried a unique molecular identifier so that TCR cDNA molecules could be counted accurately. First-strand cDNA for TCR alpha and beta chains was synthesized from specific primers in the conserved constant-segment region. To control for contamination, every cDNA library carried two barcodes: a SMART-Mk sample barcode plus Illumina barcodes. TruSeq adapter sequences and Illumina sample barcodes were added in two successive PCR steps. Sequencing of the TCR alpha and beta cDNA libraries was done on the Illumina HiSeq platform using custom primers. As for the authors' bioinformatics: Raw reads were processed with MiGEC to extract unique molecular identifiers, and MiXCR was used to determine CDR3 positions. For each individual, recombination models were inferred using an EM algorithm with the repgenHMM and IGoR tools. The tcR package in R was used for shared clonotype analysis, with sharing normalized by the product of cloneset sizes. To study raw recombination free of thymic and clonal selection effects, out-of-frame nonproductive sequences were analyzed. Using fastp trimming at Q25 and MiXCR clonotype assembly, TCRdb reanalyzed the public sequencing data and kept in-frame beta chains. Under each unique CDR3 protein, matching rows form one entry showing the most common genes and DNA. TCRdb's processing, not the authors' own work, is the source of the V and J calls. Recorded for this sample are about 690,000 distinct CDR3 sequences; around 6% of them occurred a single time. In total, the top ten clones hold under 2% of the sample.

This clonotype has ten or more counts. The target of this receptor is not known. Base quality data are lacking; no much larger clone is found one base away. At the junction V is shortened by 9 bases and J by 6 bases; bases outside the gene matches: 6. CDR3 length: 13 amino acids, cysteine to phenylalanine. The DNA shown is the 39-base CDR3, in frame from base 1. CDR1 is given as KGHDR and CDR2 as SFDVKD, both from the germline V gene. Specimen: naive T cells sorted from blood. Sample cell subset or site, as interpreted from the label and publication: cells isolated with a human naive T-cell isolation kit. This receptor was obtained from a man aged 18 to 30 in good health. The V gene is TRBV24-1 and the J gene is TRBJ2-5; 10 bases in the middle match TRBD1. In nucleotides, the sequence is TGTGCCACCTCTAAGACAGGGGGCCAGACCCAGTACTTC. Its coded protein is CATSKTGGQTQYF.